This T cell receptor (beta chain) originates from a study of CD4 T cells in relation to SARS-CoV-2 and coronaviruses. As for the study in general: After approximately 10 days of antigen culture, PBMC TCR beta CDR3s were sequenced. Negative control cultures got HIV-1 Nef peptides or no peptide.

CD4+ T cells from unexposed donors were obtained before the COVID-19 pandemic (2011-2018). CD4+ T cells were isolated from the cells after around 11 days of culture. Note on this clone: Antigen: not known.

The germline gives CDR1 LNHNV, CDR2 YYDKDF (reference sequence). V dropped 5 bases and J dropped 7 bases, with 18 bases sitting between them. The CDR3 has 15 residues. Libraries were prepared by immunoSEQ multiplex PCR; TCRdb keeps only in-frame clonotypes and omits some of them. The table records 26,000 or so clones, roughly 76% of them present only once. Material: CD4+ T cells from PBMCs, cultured in vitro. This TCR was recovered from a human donor in good health. The rearrangement links TRBV15 to TRBJ1-3; tentatively, D is TRBD1 (5 bases). CDR3 loop: CATSAHGIGANTIYF. CDR3 coding DNA: TGTGCCACCAGCGCCCACGGAATAGGGGCGAACACCATATATTTT. The whole variable domain, filled in from reference TRBV15 and TRBJ1-3, reads DAMVIQNPRYQVTQFGKPVTLSCSQTLNHNVMYWYQQKSSQAPKLLFHYYDKDFNNEADTPDNFQSRRPNTSFCFLDIRSPGLGDTAMYLCATSAHGIGANTIYFGEGSWLTVV.